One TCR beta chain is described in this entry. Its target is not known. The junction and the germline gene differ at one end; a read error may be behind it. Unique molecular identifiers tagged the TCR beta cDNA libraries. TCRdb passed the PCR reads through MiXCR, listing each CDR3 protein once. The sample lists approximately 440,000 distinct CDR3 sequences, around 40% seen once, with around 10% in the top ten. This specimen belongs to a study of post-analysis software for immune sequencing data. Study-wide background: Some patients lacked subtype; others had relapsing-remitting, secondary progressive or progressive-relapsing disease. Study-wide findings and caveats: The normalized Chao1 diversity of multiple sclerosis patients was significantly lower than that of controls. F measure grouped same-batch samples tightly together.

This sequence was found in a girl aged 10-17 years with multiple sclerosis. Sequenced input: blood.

CDR3 in amino acids: CTSRRQGSTDTQYF. CDR3 DNA sequence: TGTACCAGCAGGAGACAGGGAAGCACAGATACGCAGTATTTT. The chain recombines TRBV6-5 with TRBJ2-3; 7 nucleotides match TRBD1. Looked up from germline, CDR1 is MNHEY and CDR2 is SVGAGI. CDR3 length: 14 amino acids.